The clone carrying this TCR beta chain appeared a single time. This sample stems from a study of cytomegalovirus exposure and HLA in healthy donors. PCR employed 60 Vbeta and 13 Jbeta primers. Assay: immunoSEQ multiplex PCR; the TCRdb copy retains only in-frame clones and omits some. Here the sample spans roughly 150,000 clones, roughly two thirds being singletons. Trimming stripped 10 bases from V and 4 bases from J, with 16 bases between. Germline CDR1 is SNHLY and CDR2 is FYNNEI. The CDR3 is made up of 13 amino acids. The material sequenced was PBMCs. The origin of this receptor is a woman in her late teens or twenties in good health and CMV-seropositive. The gene calls are TRBV2 and TRBJ1-2; TRBD1 might be the D (5 bases). For the CDR3, the DNA is TGTGCCACCCGTGGGAGGGGCGGCTATGGCTACACCTTC. Protein: CATRGRGGYGYTF.